A selection of T cell receptor beta chains follows, all from one sample in a study of shared clonotypes between healthy human individuals. Measured with immunoSEQ multiplex PCR; TCRdb has only the in-frame clones, and not every one. Found here are 2 million to 3 million clones, 93% of them singletons; the top ten hold more than 0.35%. The material sequenced was naive CD4+ T cells from PBMCs. These receptors originate from a man between 18 and 35 years old in good health. Some clones in this sample may be carry-over from other donors' samples. The CDR3 runs from the conserved cysteine through the conserved F or W. Each record gives: J gene, V gene, clone size, D gene, CDR3 protein, CDR3 DNA. D genes are given only for firm matches. Some rows mark clone size as missing; the rest say once, few, many or name a class of expanded clone.

j_gene: TRBJ2-1
v_gene: TRBV7-6
abundance: -
d_gene: TRBD2
CDR3aa: CASSVLAGSYNEQFF
CDR3nt: TGTGCCAGCAGCGTTCTAGCGGGGTCCTACAATGAGCAGTTCTTC

j_gene: TRBJ2-3
v_gene: TRBV4-1
abundance: -
d_gene: TRBD2
CDR3aa: CASSQSTSGNSYTDTQYF
CDR3nt: TGCGCCAGCAGCCAGTCGACTAGCGGGAATTCATACACAGATACGCAGTATTTT

j_gene: TRBJ1-1
v_gene: TRBV6-1
abundance: few
d_gene: TRBD1
CDR3aa: CASSSGTGSFVAFF
CDR3nt: TGTGCCAGCAGCTCCGGGACAGGTTCTTTCGTAGCTTTCTTT

j_gene: TRBJ1-1
v_gene: TRBV4-2
abundance: -
d_gene: -
CDR3aa: CASSQGRNTEAFF
CDR3nt: TGTGCCAGCAGCCAAGGCCGGAACACTGAAGCTTTCTTT

j_gene: TRBJ1-4
v_gene: TRBV9
abundance: once
d_gene: -
CDR3aa: CASSVGPLNEKLFF
CDR3nt: TGTGCCAGCAGCGTAGGTCCCCTTAATGAAAAACTGTTTTTT

j_gene: TRBJ1-5
v_gene: TRBV4-1
abundance: -
d_gene: TRBD1
CDR3aa: CASRPQGGDHQPQHF
CDR3nt: TGCGCCAGCAGGCCGCAGGGGGGCGACCATCAGCCCCAGCATTTT

j_gene: TRBJ1-2
v_gene: TRBV2
abundance: once
d_gene: -
CDR3aa: CASRATDYRYTF
CDR3nt: TGTGCCAGCAGAGCGACAGACTATCGCTACACCTTC

j_gene: TRBJ1-4
v_gene: TRBV4-3
abundance: -
d_gene: -
CDR3aa: CASSQEAGAHEKLFF
CDR3nt: TGCGCCAGCAGCCAAGAAGCGGGAGCTCATGAAAAACTGTTTTTT

j_gene: TRBJ2-6
v_gene: TRBV19
abundance: -
d_gene: -
CDR3aa: CASSISRRSSGANVLTF
CDR3nt: TGTGCCAGTAGTATATCTCGACGGAGCTCTGGGGCCAACGTCCTGACTTTC

j_gene: TRBJ1-2
v_gene: TRBV4-2
abundance: -
d_gene: -
CDR3aa: CASSQGGSSYGYTF
CDR3nt: TGTGCCAGCAGCCAAGGGGGCAGCTCATATGGCTACACCTTC

j_gene: TRBJ1-1
v_gene: TRBV18
abundance: -
d_gene: -
CDR3aa: CASSPIVGSLNTEAFF
CDR3nt: TGTGCCAGCTCACCAATTGTTGGCTCGCTGAACACTGAAGCTTTCTTT

j_gene: TRBJ2-4
v_gene: TRBV25-1
abundance: -
d_gene: -
CDR3aa: CASSEWRGIDIQYF
CDR3nt: TGTGCCAGCAGTGAATGGCGCGGGATCGACATTCAGTACTTC

j_gene: TRBJ1-4
v_gene: TRBV19
abundance: -
d_gene: TRBD1
CDR3aa: CASSIDRTGAAATNEKLFF
CDR3nt: TGTGCCAGTAGTATAGACCGGACAGGGGCGGCTGCAACTAATGAAAAACTGTTTTTT

j_gene: TRBJ2-1
v_gene: TRBV20-1
abundance: once
d_gene: TRBD2
CDR3aa: CSAREGRAQFF
CDR3nt: TGCAGTGCTAGAGAGGGGAGGGCGCAGTTCTTC

j_gene: TRBJ2-1
v_gene: TRBV7-2
abundance: -
d_gene: TRBD2
CDR3aa: CASSPEGLAGVHEQFF
CDR3nt: TGTGCCAGCAGCCCCGAAGGTCTAGCGGGAGTCCATGAGCAGTTCTTC

j_gene: TRBJ1-1
v_gene: TRBV6-5
abundance: -
d_gene: -
CDR3aa: CASSYSHFRPEAFF
CDR3nt: TGTGCCAGCAGTTACTCGCATTTCCGCCCTGAAGCTTTCTTT

j_gene: TRBJ2-1
v_gene: TRBV30
abundance: -
d_gene: -
CDR3aa: CAWSGVASTEQFF
CDR3nt: TGTGCCTGGAGTGGGGTAGCGAGCACTGAGCAGTTCTTC

j_gene: TRBJ2-1
v_gene: TRBV6-1
abundance: -
d_gene: -
CDR3aa: CASSRPSSYNEQFF
CDR3nt: TGTGCCAGCAGTCGCCCGAGCTCCTACAATGAGCAGTTCTTC

j_gene: TRBJ2-7
v_gene: TRBV20-1
abundance: -
d_gene: -
CDR3aa: CSAMSPEQYF
CDR3nt: TGCAGTGCAATGTCACCCGAGCAGTACTTC

j_gene: TRBJ2-7
v_gene: TRBV28
abundance: -
d_gene: TRBD1
CDR3aa: CASSLFRTGDYEQYF
CDR3nt: TGTGCCAGCAGTTTATTCCGGACAGGGGATTACGAGCAGTACTTC

j_gene: TRBJ1-5
v_gene: TRBV18
abundance: -
d_gene: TRBD1
CDR3aa: CASSPAGGIDQPQHF
CDR3nt: TGTGCCAGCTCACCAGCAGGGGGGATCGATCAGCCCCAGCATTTT

j_gene: TRBJ2-7
v_gene: TRBV7-8
abundance: -
d_gene: -
CDR3aa: CASSLRAGVYEQYF
CDR3nt: TGTGCCAGCAGCTTACGGGCAGGGGTGTACGAGCAGTACTTC

j_gene: TRBJ1-5
v_gene: TRBV5-5
abundance: -
d_gene: -
CDR3aa: CASSPGPASSNQPQHF
CDR3nt: TGTGCCAGCAGCCCCGGACCCGCTTCCAGCAATCAGCCCCAGCATTTT

j_gene: TRBJ2-7
v_gene: TRBV28
abundance: -
d_gene: TRBD1
CDR3aa: CASSDRVWEQYF
CDR3nt: TGTGCCAGCAGTGACAGGGTTTGGGAGCAGTACTTC

j_gene: TRBJ2-5
v_gene: TRBV5-1
abundance: -
d_gene: -
CDR3aa: CASSSPGGAETQYF
CDR3nt: TGCGCCAGCAGCTCACCCGGGGGCGCGGAGACCCAGTACTTC

j_gene: TRBJ2-5
v_gene: TRBV15
abundance: once
d_gene: TRBD2
CDR3aa: CATSRGLGRETQYF
CDR3nt: TGTGCCACCAGCAGGGGACTAGGGCGAGAGACCCAGTACTTC

j_gene: TRBJ2-1
v_gene: TRBV5-1
abundance: -
d_gene: -
CDR3aa: CASNPGGQGLAGRLGEQFF
CDR3nt: TGCGCCAGCAACCCCGGGGGACAGGGTCTAGCGGGACGCCTCGGTGAGCAGTTCTTC